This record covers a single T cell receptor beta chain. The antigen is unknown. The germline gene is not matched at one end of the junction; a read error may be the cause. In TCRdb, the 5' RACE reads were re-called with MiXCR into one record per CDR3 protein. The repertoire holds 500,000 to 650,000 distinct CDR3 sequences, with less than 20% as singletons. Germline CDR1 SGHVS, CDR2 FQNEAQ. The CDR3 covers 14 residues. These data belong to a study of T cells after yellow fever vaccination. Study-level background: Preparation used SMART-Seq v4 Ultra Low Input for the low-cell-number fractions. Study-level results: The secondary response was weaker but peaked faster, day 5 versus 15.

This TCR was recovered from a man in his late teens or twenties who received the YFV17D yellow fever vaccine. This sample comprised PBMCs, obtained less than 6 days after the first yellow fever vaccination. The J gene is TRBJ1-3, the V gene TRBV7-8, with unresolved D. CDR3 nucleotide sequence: TGTACCAGCAGCTTATCCCGGACTGGAAACACCATATATTTT. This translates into CTSSLSRTGNTIYF.